Each of the 32 T cell receptor beta chains below was sequenced from the same sample in a study of radiotherapy plus CTLA-4 blockade in lung cancer. TCRdb's copy holds only in-frame clones and misses some; the assay was immunoSEQ multiplex PCR. The sample has roughly 90,000 clones; 60% to 80% are singletons. Sequences were derived from peripheral blood, sampled from a patient treated with radiotherapy plus ipilimumab. Source of these receptors: a human donor with non-small cell lung cancer that progressed on radiotherapy plus ipilimumab.

The chain uses TRBV6-1 and TRBJ1-1; maybe TRBD1 (6 bases). The V end lost 10 bases, the J end lost 0 bases, and 18 bases lay between the germline ends. From germline, CDR1 is MNHNS and CDR2 SASEGT. The CDR3 runs to 15 residues. The CDR3 protein is CATHGGRGVNTEAFF. DNA for the CDR3: TGTGCCACCCACGGGGGGCGAGGTGTGAACACTGAAGCTTTCTTT.

The chain uses TRBV5-1 and TRBJ2-2, with 14 positions matching TRBD2. Looked up from germline, CDR1 is SGHRS and CDR2 is YFSETQ. J lost 1 base, V lost 4 bases, and 3 bases had no gene match. This CDR3 has 17 amino acids. CDR3 amino acids: CASSDGTSGRNTGELFF. The CDR3 nucleotides are TGCGCCAGCAGCGACGGGACTAGCGGGAGGAACACCGGGGAGCTGTTTTTT.

The V gene is TRBV9, the J gene TRBJ2-2; 7 bases are shared with TRBD1. Looked up from germline, CDR1 is SGDLS and CDR2 is YYNGEE. The CDR3 is made up of 15 amino acids. J gave up 4 bases and V 3 bases, and 6 bases lay outside the gene matches. CDR3 region: CASSAGQVPTGELFF. The CDR3 bases are TGTGCCAGCAGCGCCGGACAGGTCCCCACCGGGGAGCTGTTTTTT. Full variable domain (rest looked up from reference TRBV9 and TRBJ2-2): DSGVTQTPKHLITATGQRVTLRCSPRSGDLSVYWYQQSLDQGLQFLIQYYNGEERAKGNILERFSAQQFPDLHSELNLSSLELGDSALYFCASSAGQVPTGELFFGEGSRLTVL.

The gene calls are TRBV27 and TRBJ1-2; D is unclear. The CDR3 has 14 residues. Germline lookup yields CDR1 MNHEY and CDR2 SMNVEV (reference sequence). Trimming removed 4 bases at V and 10 bases at J, with 19 bases between. The CDR3 bases are TGTGCCAGCAGTTCCCAGACCGGCTTCCCCCCCTACACCTTC. Amino acids: CASSSQTGFPPYTF.

The chain combines TRBV19 with TRBJ2-7, with 8 bases lining up with TRBD1. V dropped 5 bases and J dropped 5; count of bases not matched to a gene: 5. CDR1 is LNHDA, CDR2 SQIVND, per germline (reference sequence). The CDR3 runs to 13 residues. CDR3 sequence reads: CASSFDRGDEQYF. Here the CDR3 DNA reads TGTGCCAGTAGTTTCGACAGGGGCGACGAGCAGTACTTC.

This clone was observed a few times. This sequence joins TRBV19 and TRBJ1-6; D may be TRBD1 (5 bases). The V end was cut by 3 bases, the J end by 5 bases, with 14 bases between. CDR3 length equals 16 residues. Germline V gene data show CDR1 as LNHDA and CDR2 as SQIVND (reference sequence). The CDR3 protein is CASSIGGPPNNSPLHF. The CDR3 DNA sequence: TGTGCCAGTAGTATCGGGGGACCGCCGAATAATTCACCCCTCCACTTT.

This chain uses TRBV7-9 with TRBJ2-3; the match to TRBD2 covers 11 bases. The V gene end was trimmed by 1 base and the J gene end by 3 bases; junction bases not matched to a gene: 9. This CDR3 is built from 18 residues. CDR1 and CDR2 from the germline V gene are SEHNR and FQNEAQ (reference sequence). The CDR3 loop reads CASSLGRISSGRTDTQYF. CDR3 sequence (DNA): TGTGCCAGCAGCTTAGGGCGGATTTCTAGCGGGAGGACAGATACGCAGTATTTT.

The chain is built from TRBV27 and TRBJ2-7; 10 nucleotides line up with TRBD2. The CDR3 loop spans 14 amino acids. The germline V gene has CDR1 MNHEY and CDR2 SMNVEV (reference sequence). J lost 6 bases, V lost 2 bases, and 4 bases had no gene match. In DNA form, the CDR3 reads TGTGCCAGCAGTTTAGGGCTAGCGGGAGCCGAGCAGTACTTC. Translated: CASSLGLAGAEQYF.

The chain recombines TRBV5-4 with TRBJ2-7; maybe TRBD1 (5 bases). The CDR3 consists of 14 residues. Germline V gives CDR1 SGHNT, CDR2 YYREEE (reference sequence). V lost 4 bases and J 1 base, leaving 12 bases between the germline ends. The CDR3 region is CASSGAASSYEQYF. CDR3 nucleotide sequence: TGTGCCAGCAGCGGGGCAGCATCATCCTACGAGCAGTACTTC.

This clone was counted a few times. The chain has TRBV4-3 and TRBJ1-2; no definite D call. Germline CDR1 is LGHNA and CDR2 is YSLEER. Between the trimmed V and J ends, which lost 0 bases and 4 bases, there was a span of 12 bases. The CDR3 has 15 residues. CDR3 sequence reads: CASSQDSAERYGYTF. The CDR3 DNA is TGCGCCAGCAGCCAAGACAGTGCAGAGCGCTATGGCTACACCTTC.

This clone came up a few times. The V gene is TRBV6-5, the J gene TRBJ1-2; D is unclear. Trimming took 2 bases from V and 7 from J, leaving 17 bases between them. Per the germline V gene, CDR1 is MNHEY and CDR2 is SVGAGI. The CDR3 runs 15 residues. CDR3 bases: TGTGCCAGCAGTTACCTTGGACCTCAGTGGGGTGGCTACACCTTC. Protein product: CASSYLGPQWGGYTF.

The chain combines TRBV6-5 with TRBJ1-5; unclear D gene. Deletions cut 0 bases from V and 9 bases from J, with 12 bases between. CDR3 size: 14 residues. Germline CDR1 and CDR2: MNHEY and SVGAGI. The CDR3 region is CASSYSILDPPQHF. The CDR3 coding sequence is TGTGCCAGCAGTTACTCGATCCTGGACCCGCCCCAGCATTTT.

The CDR3 here is CASHWTGNYGYTF. CDR3 bases: TGTGCCAGTCATTGGACAGGAAACTATGGCTACACCTTC. This chain connects TRBV28 to TRBJ1-2; 7 nucleotides line up with TRBD1. The CDR3 length is 13 residues. Per the germline V gene, CDR1 is MDHEN and CDR2 is SYDVKM. J lost 2 bases, V lost 9 bases, and 6 bases had no gene match.

This clone showed up just a few times. This chain links TRBV6-1 with TRBJ2-5, with D perhaps given as TRBD1 or TRBD2 (5 bases each). The germline gives CDR1 MNHNS, CDR2 SASEGT. The CDR3 consists of 10 residues. Trimming stripped 8 bases from V and 5 bases from J, with 6 bases between. Written as DNA, the CDR3 is TGTGCCAGCGGGACCGAGACCCAGTACTTC. Encoded protein: CASGTETQYF.

The sample holds a few counts of this clone. This rearrangement joins TRBV4-2 to TRBJ1-4, with no clear D. The V gene lost 6 bases and the J gene lost 7 bases, with 15 bases spanning the gap. The CDR3 is 14 amino acids. Germline V gives CDR1 LGHNA, CDR2 YNFKEQ. The CDR3 spells CASRPTPGSEKLFF. The CDR3 DNA reads TGTGCCAGCAGACCGACCCCGGGGTCTGAAAAACTGTTTTTT.

The rearrangement joins TRBV6-1 to TRBJ2-4, with 7 bases identical to TRBD2. Germline CDR1 is MNHNS and CDR2 is SASEGT. J was trimmed by 7 bases and V by 0 bases; bases with no gene match: 15. This CDR3 spans 18 amino acids. CDR3 nucleotide sequence: TGTGCCAGCAGTGAAGCGGGGGGGGAGGTAGGACGCCGGAACATTCAGTACTTC. This encodes CASSEAGGEVGRRNIQYF.

In this sample, this clone turned up once. The chain has TRBV6-6 and TRBJ2-1; D might be TRBD1 (6 bases). The CDR3 is made up of 15 amino acids. CDR1 and CDR2 from the germline V gene are MNHNY and SVGAGI (reference sequence). Between the trimmed V and J ends, which lost 4 bases and 4 bases, there was a span of 14 bases. CDR3 sequence: CASSFGTRIYNEQFF. In DNA form, the CDR3 reads TGTGCCAGCAGTTTCGGGACAAGAATATACAATGAGCAGTTCTTC.

The chain links TRBV7-3 to TRBJ2-1, with 9 bases that match TRBD1. From germline, CDR1 is SGHTA and CDR2 FQGTGA. Unmatched junction bases numbered 6, after V lost 4 bases and J lost 5 bases. CDR3 length equals 15 residues. As DNA, the CDR3 is TGTGCCAGCAGCTCCGGGACAGGGAGGGACAATGAGCAGTTCTTC. It specifies CASSSGTGRDNEQFF.

This chain links TRBV19 with TRBJ2-7; 9 nucleotides line up with TRBD1. This CDR3 has 14 amino acids. Trimming removed 10 bases from V and 1 base from J; junction bases left unmatched: 8. The germline gives CDR1 LNHDA, CDR2 SQIVND (reference sequence). CDR3: CATSRTGESYEQYF. The CDR3 nucleotides read TGTGCCACCTCCAGGACAGGGGAGTCCTACGAGCAGTACTTC.

This rearrangement joins TRBV9 to TRBJ2-7; possible D gene TRBD1, 5 bases. Germline V gene lookup returns CDR1 SGDLS and CDR2 YYNGEE. The CDR3 sequence is 13 residues long. V lost 0 bases and J 3 bases, leaving 7 bases between the germline ends. The CDR3: CASSVAQGYEQYF. In DNA, the CDR3 is TGTGCCAGCAGCGTAGCCCAGGGCTACGAGCAGTACTTC.

This chain joins TRBV7-8 and TRBJ1-3, with D possibly TRBD1 on 6 matching bases. Trimming took 7 bases from V and 4 from J, leaving 20 bases between them. Per the germline V gene, CDR1 is SGHVS and CDR2 is FQNEAQ. The CDR3 covers 16 residues. Here the CDR3 DNA reads TGTGCCAGCACCCTGGGGGCCACCGGTAGGGGAAACACCATATATTTT. This translates into CASTLGATGRGNTIYF.

This sequence joins TRBV28 and TRBJ1-2; no clear D. Germline V gene data show CDR1 as MDHEN and CDR2 as SYDVKM. The V end lost 3 bases, the J end lost 3 bases, and 17 bases lay between the germline ends. This CDR3 has 16 residues. CDR3: CASSFRGVGVYYGYTF. The CDR3 DNA reads as TGTGCCAGCAGTTTCCGGGGAGTGGGAGTATACTATGGCTACACCTTC.

The CDR3 loop is CASSAGSGSNEQFF. CDR3 sequence (DNA): TGTGCCAGCAGCGCGGGGAGCGGGTCCAATGAGCAGTTCTTC. The J gene is TRBJ2-1, the V gene TRBV9; weak D call: TRBD2 (6 bases). The germline V gene encodes CDR1 SGDLS and CDR2 YYNGEE. This CDR3 region has 14 residues. Deletions cut 3 bases from V and 6 bases from J, with 13 bases between. The full variable domain, in which reference TRBV9 and TRBJ2-1 provide the parts outside the CDR3, is DSGVTQTPKHLITATGQRVTLRCSPRSGDLSVYWYQQSLDQGLQFLIQYYNGEERAKGNILERFSAQQFPDLHSELNLSSLELGDSALYFCASSAGSGSNEQFFGPGTRLTVL.

The rearrangement uses TRBV28 and TRBJ2-2; 8 positions agree with TRBD1. CDR3 length: 14 residues. The germline CDR1 and CDR2 sequences are MDHEN and SYDVKM. V shed 7 bases, J shed 0 bases, and the junction held 1 base outside the gene matches. The CDR3 is CASTGGSNTGELFF. The CDR3 DNA is TGTGCCAGCACAGGGGGCTCGAACACCGGGGAGCTGTTTTTT.

V and J are TRBV6-6 and TRBJ2-7, with D perhaps matching TRBD1 or TRBD2 (6 bases each). This CDR3 region has 16 residues. The germline CDR1 and CDR2 sequences are MNHNY and SVGAGI (reference sequence). Trimming shortened V by 5 bases and J by 1 base, and 18 bases separated the two germline ends. CDR3 DNA: TGTGCCAGCAGTCCGGGACACCCCGGGGGATCCTACGAGCAGTACTTC. Protein product: CASSPGHPGGSYEQYF.

CDR3 sequence (DNA): TGTGCCAGCAGCTCCCCCGCCCGCCAAGGAAGAGAAAAACTGTTTTTT. It yields the protein CASSSPARQGREKLFF. The chain carries TRBV7-6 and TRBJ1-4; D remains unclear. The CDR3 is 16 amino acids. V lost 4 bases and J lost 8, with 20 bases in between. CDR1 and CDR2 (germline): SGHVS, FNYEAQ.

The chain has TRBV9 and TRBJ1-4, with TRBD1 identical over 7 bases. The CDR3 consists of 19 residues. In germline, CDR1 is SGDLS, CDR2 YYNGEE. V gave up 0 bases and J gave up 3 bases; unmatched junction bases: 14. The CDR3 coding sequence is TGTGCCAGCAGCGTAGGCGGGGACCCCAGGGGGTCACCTAATGAAAAACTGTTTTTT. This codes for CASSVGGDPRGSPNEKLFF.

This clone was seen more than once but under ten times. The chain recombines TRBV7-9 with TRBJ2-3; 12 positions agree with TRBD2. The V and J ends lost 8 bases and 6 bases, in that order; junction bases with no gene match: 9. The length of the CDR3 is 15 residues. Germline values: CDR1 SEHNR, CDR2 FQNEAQ (reference sequence). Written as DNA, the CDR3 is TGTGCCAGCGGATCACTTCTAGCGGGGGGGGATACGCAGTATTTT. This translates into CASGSLLAGGDTQYF.

The chain employs TRBV7-9 and TRBJ2-6; TRBD1 agrees at 8 bases. The CDR3 spans 16 residues. Germline V lookup: CDR1 SEHNR, CDR2 FQNEAQ (reference sequence). Trimming cost V 3 bases and J 6 bases; bases outside gene matches: 7. CDR3 bases: TGTGCCAGCAGCTTCCTAGGACAGGGCTCGGCCAACGTCCTGACTTTC. Its translation is CASSFLGQGSANVLTF.

The V call is TRBV19, the J call TRBJ1-2; no clear D. The germline gives CDR1 LNHDA, CDR2 SQIVND (reference sequence). V dropped 3 bases and J dropped 3 bases, with 8 bases sitting between them. The CDR3 has 13 amino acids. The CDR3 region is CASSIEAYYGYTF. CDR3 coding DNA: TGTGCCAGTAGTATCGAGGCCTACTATGGCTACACCTTC. The entire variable domain, with the rest obtained from reference TRBV19 and TRBJ1-2, is as follows: DGGITQSPKYLFRKEGQNVTLSCEQNLNHDAMYWYRQDPGQGLRLIYYSQIVNDFQKGDIAEGYSVSREKKESFPLTVTSAQKNPTAFYLCASSIEAYYGYTFGSGTRLTVV.

This clone appeared once. The J gene is TRBJ2-1, the V gene TRBV18; D is possibly TRBD1 (5 bases). CDR3 length: 16 residues. CDR1 and CDR2 from the germline V gene are KGHSH and LQKENI. Between the trimmed V and J ends, which lost 1 base and 3 bases, there was a span of 13 bases. The CDR3 sequence: CASSPLGLGDYNEQFF. Here the CDR3 DNA reads TGTGCCAGCTCACCACTAGGATTAGGGGACTACAATGAGCAGTTCTTC. The full variable domain, its missing parts supplied by reference TRBV18 and TRBJ2-1, is NAGVMQNPRHLVRRRGQEARLRCSPMKGHSHVYWYRQLPEEGLKFMVYLQKENIIDESGMPKERFSAEFPKEGPSILRIQQVVRGDSAAYFCASSPLGLGDYNEQFFGPGTRLTVL.

This chain links TRBV5-1 with TRBJ2-7; no reliable D call. Between the trimmed V and J ends, which lost 4 bases and 6 bases, there was a span of 14 bases. Germline V CDR1 and CDR2: SGHRS, YFSETQ. This CDR3 is 13 amino acids long. The DNA for the CDR3 is TGCGCCAGCAGCCCTGACGGAGCCCCCGAGCAGTACTTC. This translates into CASSPDGAPEQYF.